This is a list of T cell receptor beta chains from one sample in a study of shared clonotypes between healthy human individuals. TCRdb keeps only in-frame clones here, not all; method: immunoSEQ multiplex PCR. The sample has 150,000 to 200,000 clones; about 66% are singletons. The sequencing sample was made of memory CD4+ T cells sorted from blood. The receptor source for this set is a man younger than 45 in good health. Both conserved end residues are part of each CDR3. D genes are given only for firm matches. Only some rows state a clone size, as once, few, many or a class for expanded clones.

clone size	CDR3 length	V gene	J gene	D gene	CDR3 DNA	CDR3 protein
NA	18	TRBV23-1	TRBJ2-6	TRBD1	TGCGCCAGCAGTCAACCGGACAGGGGCAGCTCTGGGGCCAACGTCCTGACTTTC	CASSQPDRGSSGANVLTF
NA	15	TRBV6-4	TRBJ2-2	TRBD2	TGTGCCAGCAGTCCAAATAGCGGGAGCGCCGGGGAGCTGTTTTTT	CASSPNSGSAGELFF
once	16	TRBV7-2	TRBJ2-7	TRBD2	TGTGCCAGCAGCCCCTCACTAGCGGGCTCCTCCTACGAGCAGTACTTC	CASSPSLAGSSYEQYF
NA	17	TRBV7-9	TRBJ2-4	NA	TGTGCCAGCAGTATAACAACCGACGGACTAGCCAAAAACATTCAGTACTTC	CASSITTDGLAKNIQYF
NA	13	TRBV6-5	TRBJ1-2	TRBD1	TGTGCCAGCAGATTACAGGGGGCCAGTGGCTACACCTTC	CASRLQGASGYTF
once	14	TRBV23-1	TRBJ2-7	TRBD1	TGCGCCAGCAGCCCGCCCCAAGGGGGCAGGAGGCAGTACTTC	CASSPPQGGRRQYF
NA	13	TRBV11-2	TRBJ2-3	NA	TGTGCCAGCAGCTTAGCCCCACCGGATACGCAGTATTTT	CASSLAPPDTQYF
once	17	TRBV14	TRBJ2-7	TRBD2	TGTGCCAGCAGCCAAGAAGGAAGCGGGGCGAGCTCCTACGAGCAGTACTTC	CASSQEGSGASSYEQYF
few	12	TRBV6-6	TRBJ1-2	NA	TGTGCCAGCACCCGAACCGCGTGGGGCTACACCTTC	CASTRTAWGYTF
few	8	TRBV7-9	TRBJ2-3	NA	TGTGCCAGCAGCTCCGAGTATTTT	CASSSEYF
few	14	TRBV30	TRBJ1-5	TRBD1	TGTGCCTGGAGTCGACCGGAGACAGGGAGGCCCCAGCATTTT	CAWSRPETGRPQHF
NA	17	TRBV7-9	TRBJ2-1	TRBD2	TGTGCCAGCAGCATATCTAGCGGGAGCGGGTCCTACAATGAGCAGTTCTTC	CASSISSGSGSYNEQFF
NA	15	TRBV6-5	TRBJ1-5	NA	TGTGCCAGCAGTTACTCAGGGAGTAGCAATCAGCCCCAGCATTTT	CASSYSGSSNQPQHF
few	15	TRBV9	TRBJ2-1	NA	TGTGCCAGCAGCCTTTTGGGGCACGCAACCAATGAGCAGTTCTTC	CASSLLGHATNEQFF
NA	13	TRBV2	TRBJ1-5	NA	TGTGCCAGCAGCCCTAGTAGCAATCAGCCCCAGCATTTT	CASSPSSNQPQHF
NA	13	TRBV19	TRBJ1-2	NA	TGTGCCAGTAGTGGCGACAGAAACTATGGCTACACCTTC	CASSGDRNYGYTF
NA	14	TRBV5-1	TRBJ2-3	NA	TGCGCCAGCAGCATTCCGAGCCCCACAGATACGCAGTATTTT	CASSIPSPTDTQYF
many	14	TRBV7-9	TRBJ2-7	NA	TGTGCCAGCACTTCGACGGGAGTACGATACGAGCAGTACTTC	CASTSTGVRYEQYF
NA	15	TRBV18	TRBJ2-1	NA	TGTGCCAGCTCACCACCCGGGAAAACCTACAATGAGCAGTTCTTC	CASSPPGKTYNEQFF
NA	14	TRBV5-1	TRBJ1-4	NA	TGCGCCAGCAGCTGGGGTATAACTAATGAAAAACTGTTTTTT	CASSWGITNEKLFF
NA	13	TRBV4-3	TRBJ2-1	NA	TGCGCCAGCAGCCAGGGAGAGCTTAGAGAGCAGTTCTTC	CASSQGELREQFF
NA	15	TRBV7-2	TRBJ2-1	NA	TGTGCCAGCAGCTTACCGGCGGGTCCATACAATGAGCAGTTCTTC	CASSLPAGPYNEQFF
NA	13	TRBV5-4	TRBJ2-7	NA	TGTGCCAGCAGCTTGACGGGAAACTACGAGCAGTACTTC	CASSLTGNYEQYF
NA	14	TRBV11-3	TRBJ2-5	NA	TGTGCCAGCAGCCAGTGGTCGGACAAAGAGACCCAGTACTTC	CASSQWSDKETQYF
NA	16	TRBV6-6	TRBJ2-2	TRBD2	TGTGCCAGCAGTCCCCCGCAGGGAGGGCCCACCGGGGAGCTGTTTTTT	CASSPPQGGPTGELFF
NA	15	TRBV18	TRBJ2-3	NA	TGTGCCAGCTCACGGGACCTGGGGAGCACAGATACGCAGTATTTT	CASSRDLGSTDTQYF
NA	12	TRBV5-1	TRBJ2-1	NA	TGCGCCAGCAGCTTGGCCAAGAGTGAGCAGTTCTTC	CASSLAKSEQFF
NA	16	TRBV7-2	TRBJ2-4	NA	TGTGCCAGCAGCCTCTACAGGGCTTTTGGCCAAAACATTCAGTACTTC	CASSLYRAFGQNIQYF
NA	13	TRBV19	TRBJ2-3	NA	TGTGCCAGTAGTATACTAGTCACAGATACGCAGTATTTT	CASSILVTDTQYF
NA	13	TRBV30	TRBJ2-7	TRBD2	TGTGCCTGGAGTGTACGGTGGGGCGGGAGCTCCAACTTC	CAWSVRWGGSSNF
NA	15	TRBV4-1	TRBJ2-1	TRBD2	TGCGCCAGCAGCCCTAGCGGGAGGGTTTACAATGAGCAGTTCTTC	CASSPSGRVYNEQFF
NA	14	TRBV18	TRBJ2-7	TRBD2	TGTGCCACCCAGCCCGGGGGGAGCTCCTACGAGCAGTACTTC	CATQPGGSSYEQYF
NA	15	TRBV2	TRBJ2-1	NA	TGTGCCAGCAGTGAATCCCGACGAGGGGTGGGTGAGCAGTTCTTC	CASSESRRGVGEQFF
NA	14	TRBV7-9	TRBJ2-7	TRBD1	TGTGCCAGCAGCTTAAAAGACAGGGCGGACGAGCAGTACTTC	CASSLKDRADEQYF
many	15	TRBV28	TRBJ1-5	NA	TGTGCCAGCGAGCTGCCCGGTGGTAGCAATCAGCCCCAGCATTTT	CASELPGGSNQPQHF
NA	13	TRBV7-9	TRBJ2-7	NA	TGTGCCAGCAGCTTAGAAGCGGAATACGAGCAGTACTTC	CASSLEAEYEQYF
NA	14	TRBV11-2	TRBJ2-3	NA	TGTGCCAGCAGCTTAGATCTGGGGACAGATACGCAGTATTTT	CASSLDLGTDTQYF
NA	13	TRBV5-6	TRBJ2-5	TRBD2	TGTGCCAGCAGGGGACTAGCGGTGGAGACCCAGTACTTC	CASRGLAVETQYF
many	16	TRBV5-1	TRBJ2-5	TRBD2	TGCGCCAGCAGCGGGGCCAGCGGGAGGGCAGAAGAGACCCAGTACTTC	CASSGASGRAEETQYF
few	15	TRBV11-2	TRBJ2-1	TRBD1	TGTGCCAGCAGCTTAAACAGGGGAAACTACAATGAGCAGTTCTTC	CASSLNRGNYNEQFF
NA	13	TRBV28	TRBJ2-7	NA	TGTGCCAGCAGTATCCCAGGCACCTACGAGCAGTACTTC	CASSIPGTYEQYF
once	17	TRBV5-1	TRBJ2-2	TRBD2	TGCGCCAGCAGCTTCCTAGCGGGAGGGCTTGTCACCGGGGAGCTGTTTTTT	CASSFLAGGLVTGELFF
once	14	TRBV14	TRBJ2-7	TRBD2	TGTGCCAGCAGCAAAAGCGGGGAATCCTACGAGCAGTACTTC	CASSKSGESYEQYF
NA	14	TRBV2	TRBJ2-7	NA	TGTGCCAGCAGTGGACAGCTGGTATCCTACGAGCAGTACTTC	CASSGQLVSYEQYF
many	14	TRBV30	TRBJ2-5	TRBD2	TGTGCCTGGAGCCTAGCGGGGGTCCGAGAGACCCAGTACTTC	CAWSLAGVRETQYF